This T cell receptor (beta chain) originates from a study of tumor and adjacent non-tumor tissue in lung cancer. Study context: Each sample yielded about 4.17 million productive TCRbeta reads on average. The study, taken as a whole, reports: In normal lung, the top 100 clones were significantly more dominant than in tumor. Higher tumor TCR diversity was associated with shorter survival.

As for this clonotype: Antigen unknown. At one end the junction does not follow the germline gene, possibly because of a read error.

CDR1 SGHAT and CDR2 FQNNGV come from the germline V gene. The CDR3 totals 15 residues. The template was RNA from unsorted bulk tissue. Three rounds of nested PCR, following a modified ARM-PCR protocol, produced the TCRbeta library. From the multiplex PCR reads, TCRdb called clonotypes with MiXCR, one entry per CDR3 protein. The repertoire holds approximately 75,000 distinct CDR3 sequences, under 85% seen once, with more than 10% in the top ten. V gene TRBV11-2 combines with J gene TRBJ2-7; 9 nucleotides line up with TRBD1. The specimen was lung tumor tissue. The TCR sequence derives from a woman in her 50s with non-small cell lung cancer. Written as DNA, the CDR3 is TGTGCCAGCAGCATCGGGACAGGGCTCACCTACGAGCAGTGCTTC. Its protein is CASSIGTGLTYEQCF.